This T cell receptor beta chain was recovered during a study of blood T cells in healthy people across ages. Comments on this clonotype: Its antigen is unidentified.

Whole-study results and caveats: The diversity estimates, figures obtained from one million T cells, were considered underestimates.

Using a J-beta primer mix together with a sample-barcoded 5' primer, a second PCR was run for roughly 6 to 12 cycles. In TCRdb, the 5' RACE reads were re-called with MiXCR into one record per CDR3 protein. The sample has about a million distinct CDR3 sequences, about two fifths seen once. The CDR3 length is 17 residues. Germline CDR1 reads LGHDT; CDR2 reads YNNKEL (reference sequence). Trimming took off 5 bases at V and 0 bases at J, with 17 bases between the two ends. The receptor comes from a man between 18 and 29 years old in good health. This chain uses TRBV3-1 with TRBJ2-1; maybe TRBD2 (6 bases). Sequences were obtained from blood. This CDR3 reads CASSSNDGGASYNEQFF. The DNA for the CDR3 is TGTGCCAGCAGCTCGAACGACGGGGGTGCCTCCTACAATGAGCAGTTCTTC.